This TCR beta chain was recovered during a study of blood T cell repertoires in COVID-19. Study details: The United States, Italy and Spain provided the acute and convalescent COVID-19 samples.

Some clones are missing from TCRdb's copy, which holds only in-frame ones; the method was immunoSEQ multiplex PCR. Of over 45,000 clones in the sample, 75% to 90% are singletons; the top ten hold 7% to 8.5%. The CDR3 spans 16 residues. Per the germline V gene, CDR1 is MNHEY and CDR2 is SVGEGT. V shed 2 bases and J shed 2 bases, with 14 bases lying between them. The chain is built from TRBV6-2 or TRBV6-3 and TRBJ2-3; D is possibly TRBD1 (6 bases). This sequence was found in a man between 60 and 75 years old with active COVID-19. The specimen sequenced was peripheral blood. The CDR3 loop is CASSYLSGAPTDTQYF. Here the CDR3 DNA reads TGTGCCAGCAGTTACCTATCAGGGGCCCCCACAGATACGCAGTATTTT.